This entry lists 24 T cell receptor beta chains sequenced from one sample in a study of T cell clones after liver transplantation. The assay was immunoSEQ multiplex PCR, and TCRdb's table has in-frame clones only and misses some. The table lists 65,000 to 80,000 clones, roughly 80% of them singletons. Sequenced here: CD4+ T cells from blood, sampled at the 22-month timepoint. Source of these receptors: a human patient who received a liver transplant. Some T cells may originate from the graft donor.

CDR3 nucleotide sequence: TGTGCCAGCAGCATCGGGGGGCCAGGTCAGCCCCAGCATTTT. This sequence encodes CASSIGGPGQPQHF. The chain joins TRBV28 to TRBJ1-5; tentative D call: TRBD1 (6 bases). The CDR3 is 14 amino acids. Deletions cut 6 bases from V and 6 bases from J, with 15 bases between. In germline, CDR1 is MDHEN, CDR2 SYDVKM.

In its sample, this clone was seen once. CDR3 bases: TGTGCCAGCAGCCGACAGATCTTAGTAGATCAGCCCCAGCATTTT. Amino acid sequence: CASSRQILVDQPQHF. The chain recombines TRBV5-6 with TRBJ1-5; tentatively, D is TRBD1 (5 bases). CDR3 length: 15 amino acids. Trimming stripped 4 bases from V and 5 bases from J, with 16 bases between. The germline gives CDR1 SGHDT, CDR2 YYEEEE.

The CDR3 region has the DNA TGTGCCAGCAGCGTAGGGCAGGGGGTCGGTGAAGCTTTCTTT. It yields the protein CASSVGQGVGEAFF. V is TRBV9 and J is TRBJ1-1, with TRBD1 matching 7 bases. The CDR3 contains 14 residues. Losses at the gene ends were 0 bases for V and 7 bases for J; bases not matched to a gene: 6. Germline assignment: CDR1 SGDLS and CDR2 YYNGEE.

About this clone itself: The germline gene is not matched at one end of the junction; a read error may be the cause. The V call is TRBV5-4, the J call TRBJ1-4; D is uncertain. The germline gives CDR1 SGHNT, CDR2 YYREEE (reference sequence). CDR3 length: 15 amino acids. The CDR3 coding sequence is TGTGCCAGCAGCTTTTCTCGTGCCGCTAATGAAAGACTGTTTTTT. As protein: CASSFSRAANERLFF.

This rearrangement joins TRBV5-4 to TRBJ2-1; D is unresolved. The CDR3 has 13 amino acids. From germline, CDR1 is SGHNT and CDR2 YYREEE (reference sequence). Trimming shortened V by 1 base and J by 8 bases, and 10 bases separated the two germline ends. CDR3 in amino acids: CASSLKGPDEQFF. The CDR3 DNA reads TGTGCCAGCAGCTTGAAGGGTCCAGATGAGCAGTTCTTC.

J is TRBJ2-7 and V is TRBV2, with 8 positions matching TRBD1. V gave up 5 bases and J gave up 5 bases; unmatched junction bases: 2. The CDR3 has 12 residues. CDR1 and CDR2 (germline): SNHLY, FYNNEI. The CDR3 spells CASSTGGDEQYF. The CDR3 region has the DNA TGTGCCAGCAGTACAGGGGGAGACGAGCAGTACTTC.

This chain joins TRBV7-2 and TRBJ1-2; D possibly corresponds to TRBD1 (5 bases). Germline CDR1 SGHTA, CDR2 FQGNSA. V lost 4 bases to trimming and J lost 7 bases, with 28 bases between them. The CDR3 runs 18 residues. The CDR3 coding sequence is TGTGCCAGCAGCTCGGTTAATATAGCAAGGGGCTATGGCGTTGGCTACACCTTC. Its translation: CASSSVNIARGYGVGYTF.

The genes are TRBV29-1 and TRBJ2-5; D possibly corresponds to TRBD2 (6 bases). CDR1 and CDR2 (germline): SQVTM, ANQGSEA. The CDR3 runs to 13 residues. Deletions cut 7 bases from V and 3 bases from J, with 15 bases between. The CDR3 loop reads CSAGTWREETQYF. The CDR3 nucleotides read TGCAGCGCTGGGACCTGGAGGGAAGAGACCCAGTACTTC. Full variable domain (outside the CDR3, taken from reference TRBV29-1 and TRBJ2-5): SAVISQKPSRDICQRGTSLTIQCQVDSQVTMMFWYRQQPGQSLTLIATANQGSEATYESGFVIDKFPISRPNLTFSTLTVSNMSPEDSSIYLCSAGTWREETQYFGPGTRLLVL.

This chain uses TRBV4-2 with TRBJ1-6, with D maybe TRBD1 (5 bases). The germline V gene encodes CDR1 LGHNA and CDR2 YNFKEQ. This CDR3 region has 17 residues. With 0 bases removed from V and 6 bases from J, the gap between germline ends came to 15 bases. CDR3 DNA: TGTGCCAGCAGCCAAGAATATAGGGCAGGGCCTAATTCACCCCTCCACTTT. It is translated as CASSQEYRAGPNSPLHF.

V and J are TRBV7-2 and TRBJ2-7; the match to TRBD2 covers 7 bases. The CDR3 sequence is 14 residues long. Germline CDR1 is SGHTA and CDR2 is FQGNSA. Trimming took 5 bases from V and 4 from J; bases not matched to a gene: 8. As DNA, the CDR3 is TGTGCCAGCAGCCTAGAGGGCGGGAGTTACGAGCAGTACTTC. Protein product: CASSLEGGSYEQYF.

The V call is TRBV28, the J call TRBJ2-2; a possible D gene is TRBD2 (6 bases). This CDR3 region has 17 residues. Germline assignment: CDR1 MDHEN and CDR2 SYDVKM. V was pared by 3 bases and J by 3 bases, with 17 bases between. CDR3 loop: CASSLGGFAEHTGELFF. The CDR3 DNA reads as TGTGCCAGCAGTTTGGGGGGTTTCGCAGAACACACCGGGGAGCTGTTTTTT.

This chain joins TRBV13 and TRBJ2-2; TRBD2 aligns across 12 bases. The V and J ends lost 5 bases and 5 bases, in that order; junction bases with no gene match: 3. CDR1 and CDR2 (germline): PRHDT, FYEKMQ (reference sequence). This CDR3 region has 15 residues. This chain's CDR3 is CASSPLAGGTGELFF. In DNA, the CDR3 is TGTGCCAGCAGCCCTCTAGCGGGAGGGACCGGGGAGCTGTTTTTT. Using reference TRBV13 and TRBJ2-2 for the parts outside the CDR3, the full variable domain is AAGVIQSPRHLIKEKRETATLKCYPIPRHDTVYWYQQGPGQDPQFLISFYEKMQSDKGSIPDRFSAQQFSDYHSELNMSSLELGDSALYFCASSPLAGGTGELFFGEGSRLTVL.

This clone was seen only a few times. The V gene is TRBV5-6, the J gene TRBJ2-2, with a tentative D call TRBD2 (5 bases). Trimming removed 5 bases from V and 3 bases from J, with 17 bases in between. Germline loops: CDR1 SGHDT, CDR2 YYEEEE. The CDR3 sequence is 16 residues long. The CDR3 DNA follows: TGTGCCAGCAGTATACGCGGGCAAGACGACACCGGGGAGCTGTTTTTT. The encoded protein is CASSIRGQDDTGELFF.

This clone was counted once. V usage is TRBV11-3 and J usage is TRBJ2-3, with a tentative D call TRBD2 (6 bases). V dropped 3 bases and J dropped 3 bases, with 7 bases sitting between them. CDR1 SGHNT and CDR2 YENEEA come from the germline V gene. The CDR3 has 13 residues. Here the CDR3 reads CASSFSGTDTQYF. Here the CDR3 DNA reads TGTGCCAGCAGCTTCAGCGGGACAGATACGCAGTATTTT. The whole variable domain, filled in from reference TRBV11-3 and TRBJ2-3, reads EAGVVQSPRYKIIEKKQPVAFWCNPISGHNTLYWYLQNLGQGPELLIRYENEEAVDDSQLPKDRFSAERLKGVDSTLKIQPAELGDSAVYLCASSFSGTDTQYFGPGTRLTVL.

CDR3 nucleotide sequence: TGTGCCAGCACCACCGGGACTAGCTCAAGCTACGAGCAGTACTTC. It specifies CASTTGTSSSYEQYF. V is TRBV28 and J is TRBJ2-7; 9 bases line up with TRBD2. The CDR3 totals 15 residues. Trimming cost V 7 bases and J 3 bases; bases outside gene matches: 10. Germline CDR1 and CDR2: MDHEN and SYDVKM.

The V gene is TRBV5-5, the J gene TRBJ2-3, with 8 bases that match TRBD2. V was clipped by 2 bases and J by 5 bases; unmatched bases: 4. Germline loops: CDR1 SGHKS, CDR2 YYEKEE (reference sequence). The CDR3 runs to 14 residues. The DNA of the CDR3 is TGTGCCAGCAGCTTCCAGCGGGAGCTAGATACGCAGTATTTT. Translating gives CASSFQRELDTQYF.

This clone showed up just once. The chain couples TRBV7-2 to TRBJ2-3; D is possibly TRBD2 (6 bases). Germline V CDR1 and CDR2: SGHTA, FQGNSA. The CDR3 totals 16 residues. V dropped 4 bases and J dropped 3 bases, with 17 bases sitting between them. This CDR3 reads CASSSPHRGLTDTQYF. As DNA, the CDR3 is TGTGCCAGCAGCTCCCCCCACCGGGGACTTACAGATACGCAGTATTTT.

The chain links TRBV6-5 to TRBJ2-1; 8 bases line up with TRBD1. This CDR3 is built from 13 residues. CDR1 and CDR2 (germline): MNHEY, SVGAGI. V gave up 6 bases and J gave up 15 bases; unmatched junction bases: 13. The CDR3 is CASRTGARDRLFF. CDR3 nucleotide sequence: TGTGCCAGCAGAACCGGTGCCCGGGACAGGCTGTTCTTC.

The V and J genes are TRBV28 and TRBJ2-2; D gene unclear. The CDR3 runs 13 residues. Germline values: CDR1 MDHEN, CDR2 SYDVKM. V lost 8 bases and J 4 bases, leaving 11 bases between the germline ends. CDR3 DNA sequence: TGTGCCAGCGGACCCTTGGCCACCGGGGAGCTGTTTTTT. It specifies CASGPLATGELFF.

This rearrangement joins TRBV11-3 to TRBJ2-2; D assignment may be TRBD1 or TRBD2 (5 bases each). Per germline, CDR1 SGHNT and CDR2 YENEEA. This CDR3 contains 14 residues. V was shortened by 1 base and J by 3 bases, with 6 bases between the two germline ends. CDR3: CASSLGGYTGELFF. CDR3 bases: TGTGCCAGCAGCTTAGGGGGGTACACCGGGGAGCTGTTTTTT.

V gene TRBV11-2 combines with J gene TRBJ1-1, with D maybe TRBD1 (6 bases). Per the germline V gene, CDR1 is SGHAT and CDR2 is FQNNGV. The CDR3 is made up of 15 amino acids. Trimming stripped 5 bases from V and 1 base from J, with 14 bases between. The CDR3 reads CASSHYGQTNTEAFF. CDR3 DNA sequence: TGTGCCAGCAGCCATTACGGACAGACGAACACTGAAGCTTTCTTT. Drawing the rest from reference TRBV11-2 and TRBJ1-1, the complete variable domain is EAGVAQSPRYKIIEKRQSVAFWCNPISGHATLYWYQQILGQGPKLLIQFQNNGVVDDSQLPKDRFSAERLKGVDSTLKIQPAKLEDSAVYLCASSHYGQTNTEAFFGQGTRLTVV.

The chain employs TRBV30 and TRBJ1-2, with D possibly being TRBD1 (5 bases). Deletions cut 1 base from V and 4 bases from J, with 22 bases between. The CDR3 consists of 17 residues. Germline V gives CDR1 GTSNPN, CDR2 SVGIG (reference sequence). In DNA form, the CDR3 reads TGTGCCTGGAGTGCCTACGGGGTGCAGGGATCTGGCTATGGCTACACCTTC. This sequence encodes CAWSAYGVQGSGYGYTF. Filled out from reference TRBV30 and TRBJ1-2, the complete variable domain reads SQTIHQWPATLVQPVGSPLSLECTVEGTSNPNLYWYRQAAGRGLQLLFYSVGIGQISSEVPQNLSASRPQDRQFILSSKKLLLSDSGFYLCAWSAYGVQGSGYGYTFGSGTRLTVV.

The chain is built from TRBV6-6 and TRBJ2-3; D tentatively fits TRBD1 or TRBD2 (5 bases each). Trimming left V 7 bases short and J 2 bases short, with 16 bases between. Germline CDR1 MNHNY, CDR2 SVGAGI (reference sequence). This CDR3 comprises 15 residues. This CDR3 is CASTMGPQYTDTQYF. The CDR3 bases are TGTGCCAGCACTATGGGACCGCAATACACAGATACGCAGTATTTT.

This clone was observed a few times. The chain employs TRBV7-2 and TRBJ1-2; TRBD1 matches 7 bases. Trimming cost V 4 bases and J 7 bases; bases outside gene matches: 9. Germline V gene lookup returns CDR1 SGHTA and CDR2 FQGNSA. The CDR3 has 14 residues. The CDR3 region is CASSSIQGRGGYTF. The CDR3 coding sequence is TGTGCCAGCAGCTCAATACAGGGGAGAGGTGGCTACACCTTC.